The source of this T cell receptor (beta chain) is a study of T cells after yellow fever vaccination. Germline values: CDR1 KGHSH, CDR2 LQKENI. The CDR3 extends over 16 amino acids. The J segment lost 3 bases and the V segment lost 0 bases, leaving 3 bases of the junction unmatched. TCRdb itself ran the 5' RACE reads through MiXCR, one entry per CDR3 protein. The sample gives some 670,000 distinct CDR3 sequences, roughly an eighth of which show up once; under 15% is in the top ten. The genes are TRBV18 and TRBJ2-1; 9 bases agree with TRBD1. The sample was PBMCs, taken on the day of the yellow fever booster vaccination. This sequence originates from a man aged 25-40 years who received the YFV17D yellow fever vaccine. The CDR3, as DNA: TGTGCCAGCTCACCACCGGGGACAGGGAACTACAATGAGCAGTTCTTC. It yields the protein CASSPPGTGNYNEQFF.